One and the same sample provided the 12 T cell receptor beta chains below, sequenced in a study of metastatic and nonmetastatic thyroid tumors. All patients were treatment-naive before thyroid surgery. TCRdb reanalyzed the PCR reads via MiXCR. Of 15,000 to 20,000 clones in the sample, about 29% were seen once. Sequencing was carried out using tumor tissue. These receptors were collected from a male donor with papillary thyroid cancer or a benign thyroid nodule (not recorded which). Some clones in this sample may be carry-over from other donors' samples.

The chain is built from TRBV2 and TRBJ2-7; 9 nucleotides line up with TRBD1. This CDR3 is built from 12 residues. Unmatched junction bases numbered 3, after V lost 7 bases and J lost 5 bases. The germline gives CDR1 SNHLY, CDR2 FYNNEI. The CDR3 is CASTQGADEQYF. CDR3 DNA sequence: TGTGCCAGCACACAGGGGGCGGACGAGCAGTACTTC.

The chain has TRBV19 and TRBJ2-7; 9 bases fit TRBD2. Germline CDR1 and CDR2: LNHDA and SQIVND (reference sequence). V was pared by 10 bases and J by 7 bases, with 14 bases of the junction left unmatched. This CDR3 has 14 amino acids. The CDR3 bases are TGTGCCACCGCGGGTAGCGGGAGAGCTCGGGAGCAGTACTTC. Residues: CATAGSGRAREQYF.

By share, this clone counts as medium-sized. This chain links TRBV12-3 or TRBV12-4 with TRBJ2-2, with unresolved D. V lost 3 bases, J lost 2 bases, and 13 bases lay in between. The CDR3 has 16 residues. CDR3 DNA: TGTGCCAGCAGTTTTGCGCGGCGTTTAAACACCGGGGAGCTGTTTTTT. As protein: CASSFARRLNTGELFF.

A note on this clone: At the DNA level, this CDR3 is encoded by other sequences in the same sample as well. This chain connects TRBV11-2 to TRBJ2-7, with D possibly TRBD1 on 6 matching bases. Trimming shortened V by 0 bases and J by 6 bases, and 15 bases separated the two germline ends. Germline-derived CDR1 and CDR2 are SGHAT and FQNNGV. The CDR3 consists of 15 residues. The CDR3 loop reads CASSLDPGTGFEQYF. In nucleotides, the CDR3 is TGTGCCAGCAGCTTAGATCCCGGTACAGGGTTCGAGCAGTACTTC.

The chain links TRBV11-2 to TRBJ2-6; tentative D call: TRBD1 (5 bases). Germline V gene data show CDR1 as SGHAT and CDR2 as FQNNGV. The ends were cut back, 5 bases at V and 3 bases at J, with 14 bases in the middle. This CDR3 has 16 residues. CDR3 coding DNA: TGTGCCAGCAGCCCGCCTCCAGGGTATGGGGCCAACGTCCTGACTTTC. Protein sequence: CASSPPPGYGANVLTF.

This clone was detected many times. In nucleotides, the CDR3 is TGCAGTGCTAGAGACGCGATCCAATCTATATACAATGAGCAGTTCTTC. Translated: CSARDAIQSIYNEQFF. The chain couples TRBV20-1 to TRBJ2-1; D gene uncertain. Deletions cut 0 bases from V and 4 bases from J, with 16 bases between. This CDR3 has 16 residues. Germline V gene lookup returns CDR1 DFQATT and CDR2 SNEGSKA (reference sequence).

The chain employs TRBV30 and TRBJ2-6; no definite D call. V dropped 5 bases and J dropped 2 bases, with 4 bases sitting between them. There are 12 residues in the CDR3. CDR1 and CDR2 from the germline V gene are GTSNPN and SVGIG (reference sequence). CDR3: CAWGTGANVLTF. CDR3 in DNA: TGTGCCTGGGGCACTGGGGCCAACGTCCTGACTTTC.

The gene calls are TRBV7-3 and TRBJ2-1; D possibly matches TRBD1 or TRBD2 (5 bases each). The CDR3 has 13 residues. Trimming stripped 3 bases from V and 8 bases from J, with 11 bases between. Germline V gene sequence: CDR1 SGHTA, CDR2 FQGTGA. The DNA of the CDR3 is TGTGCCAGCAGCTTGGTCATGGGGGATGAGCAGTTCTTC. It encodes CASSLVMGDEQFF.

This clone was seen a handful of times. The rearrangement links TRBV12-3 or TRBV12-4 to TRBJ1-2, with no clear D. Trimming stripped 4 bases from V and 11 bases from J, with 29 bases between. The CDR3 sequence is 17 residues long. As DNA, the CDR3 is TGTGCCAGCAGTTCACTTCTCGGCGGGGTAGGGTCGGGAGTTTACACCTTC. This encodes CASSSLLGGVGSGVYTF.

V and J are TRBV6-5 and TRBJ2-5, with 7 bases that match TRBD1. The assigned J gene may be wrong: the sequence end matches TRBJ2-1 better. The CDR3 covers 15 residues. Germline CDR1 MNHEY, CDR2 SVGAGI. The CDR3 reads CASSSGQAGGYEQFF. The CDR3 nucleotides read TGTGCCAGCAGTTCTGGACAGGCAGGCGGTTATGAGCAGTTCTTC.

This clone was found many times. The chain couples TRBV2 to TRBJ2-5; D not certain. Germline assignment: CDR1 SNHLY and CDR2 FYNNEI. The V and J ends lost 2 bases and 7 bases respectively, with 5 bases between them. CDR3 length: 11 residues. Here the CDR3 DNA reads TGTGCCAGCAGTGAACAGGTGACCCAGTACTTC. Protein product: CASSEQVTQYF.

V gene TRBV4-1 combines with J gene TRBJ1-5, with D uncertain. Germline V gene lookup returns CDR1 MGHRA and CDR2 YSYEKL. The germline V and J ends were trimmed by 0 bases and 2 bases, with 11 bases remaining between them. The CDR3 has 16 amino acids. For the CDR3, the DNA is TGCGCCAGCAGCCAAGACGGGTATGACGGCAATCAGCCCCAGCATTTT. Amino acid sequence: CASSQDGYDGNQPQHF.